One and the same sample provided the 13 T cell receptor beta chains below, sequenced in a study of T cells after yellow fever vaccination. TCRdb re-called the 5' RACE reads through MiXCR, storing one row per CDR3 protein. The sample lists about 170,000 distinct CDR3 sequences, roughly 6.2% seen once, with about 2.8% in the top ten. This material consisted of CD4+ T cells sorted from PBMCs, taken on the day of the first yellow fever vaccination. These receptors were obtained from a man younger than 30 who received the YFV17D yellow fever vaccine.

In this sample, this clonotype turned up many times. The rearrangement links TRBV10-3 to TRBJ1-5, with 7 positions matching TRBD1. Germline CDR1 and CDR2: ENHRY and SYGVKD. The CDR3 loop spans 13 amino acids. V gave up 8 bases and J gave up 4 bases; unmatched junction bases: 5. CDR3 region: CAIGPGGNQPQHF. The CDR3 DNA sequence: TGTGCCATCGGGCCAGGGGGAAATCAGCCCCAGCATTTT.

This clonotype was counted at least ten times. V is TRBV12-3 or TRBV12-4 and J is TRBJ2-1; TRBD1 aligns across 9 bases. This CDR3 spans 11 amino acids. V lost 6 bases to trimming and J lost 10 bases; unmatched junction nucleotides: 1. CDR3 DNA: TGTGCCAGCAGCACAGGGGGCGAGCAGTTCTTC. This encodes CASSTGGEQFF.

Ten or more counts support this clonotype. This chain uses TRBV5-4 with TRBJ1-5; D gene ambiguous. V was clipped by 2 bases and J by 1 base, with 4 bases between them. This CDR3 has 13 residues. Germline-derived CDR1 and CDR2 are SGHNT and YYREEE (reference sequence). The CDR3 protein is CASSLDSNQPQHF. In DNA, the CDR3 is TGTGCCAGCAGCTTAGACAGCAATCAGCCCCAGCATTTT.

This clonotype was detected many times. The rearrangement uses TRBV12-3 or TRBV12-4 and TRBJ2-1, with 10 bases matching TRBD2. Losses at the gene ends were 6 bases for V and 4 bases for J; bases not matched to a gene: 6. The CDR3 has 15 residues. CDR3 amino acids: CASSPSGGAYNEQFF. DNA of the CDR3: TGTGCCAGCAGCCCCAGCGGGGGGGCGTACAATGAGCAGTTCTTC.

The chain couples TRBV6-6 to TRBJ2-6; no definite D call. The CDR3 covers 17 residues. V lost 0 bases to trimming and J lost 0 bases, with 9 bases between them. Germline V gene data show CDR1 as MNHNY and CDR2 as SVGAGI (reference sequence). Written as DNA, the CDR3 is TGTGCCAGCAGTTACTCGAGGCAGAACTCTGGGGCCAACGTCCTGACTTTC. Amino acids: CASSYSRQNSGANVLTF.

This clonotype turned up a few times. The rearrangement links TRBV6-2 or TRBV6-3 to TRBJ2-3, with D possibly being TRBD1 (6 bases). Looked up from germline, CDR1 is MNHEY and CDR2 is SVGEGT. The germline V and J ends were trimmed by 6 bases and 5 bases, with 9 bases remaining between them. The CDR3 is 12 residues long. The chain's CDR3 is CASRPTGDTQYF. The CDR3, as DNA: TGTGCCAGCAGACCGACAGGAGATACGCAGTATTTT.

The V gene is TRBV3-1, the J gene TRBJ1-3, with no clear D. CDR1 is LGHDT, CDR2 YNNKEL, per germline (reference sequence). V lost 0 bases to trimming and J lost 2 bases, with 8 bases between them. The CDR3 runs to 15 residues. In nucleotides, the CDR3 is TGTGCCAGCAGCCAAGACAGTAGGGCTGGAAACACCATATATTTT. Translated, it gives CASSQDSRAGNTIYF.

This clonotype was counted a few times. The chain is built from TRBV20-1 and TRBJ2-5, with 7 bases matching TRBD1. J lost 3 bases, V lost 4 bases, and 2 bases had no gene match. This CDR3 contains 12 residues. Germline V gene data show CDR1 as DFQATT and CDR2 as SNEGSKA (reference sequence). The CDR3 DNA is TGCAGTGCTAAACAGGGGAAAGAGACCCAGTACTTC. Translated: CSAKQGKETQYF.

This clonotype was seen many times. The genes are TRBV20-1 and TRBJ2-7; 8 positions agree with TRBD2. In germline, CDR1 is DFQATT, CDR2 SNEGSKA (reference sequence). This CDR3 contains 14 residues. V gave up 3 bases and J gave up 4 bases; unmatched junction bases: 8. CDR3 DNA sequence: TGCAGTGCTAGTGGCGGGGGGAGTTGGTACGAGCAGTACTTC. Translated, it gives CSASGGGSWYEQYF.

This clonotype was detected many times. J is TRBJ2-1 and V is TRBV5-1; D gene unclear. The germline V gene encodes CDR1 SGHRS and CDR2 YFSETQ. The CDR3 has 16 residues. Trimming took 0 bases from V and 0 from J, leaving 10 bases between them. For the CDR3, the DNA is TGCGCCAGCAGCTTGGCCCCAAGTGGCTCCTACAATGAGCAGTTCTTC. Amino acid sequence: CASSLAPSGSYNEQFF. Full variable domain (outside the CDR3, taken from reference TRBV5-1 and TRBJ2-1): KAGVTQTPRYLIKTRGQQVTLSCSPISGHRSVSWYQQTPGQGLQFLFEYFSETQRNKGNFPGRFSGRQFSNSRSEMNVSTLELGDSALYLCASSLAPSGSYNEQFFGPGTRLTVL.

This clonotype was detected many times. The V gene is TRBV18, the J gene TRBJ2-7; D is undetermined. Germline CDR1 is KGHSH and CDR2 is LQKENI. Deletions cut 6 bases from V and 2 bases from J, with 5 bases between. The CDR3 is 11 residues long. The CDR3 here is CASSATYEQYF. CDR3 DNA sequence: TGTGCCAGCTCCGCCACCTACGAGCAGTACTTC.

The chain uses TRBV7-2 and TRBJ2-3, with a possible D match to TRBD2 (5 bases). Germline V CDR1 and CDR2: SGHTA, FQGNSA. Trimming took 5 bases from V and 2 from J, leaving 14 bases between them. The CDR3 runs to 15 residues. CDR3 protein: CASSPSSGNTDTQYF. DNA of the CDR3: TGTGCCAGCAGCCCCAGCTCGGGGAACACAGATACGCAGTATTTT.

This clonotype was observed many times. CDR3 protein: CASSAGLAFVDTQYF. The CDR3 DNA is TGTGCCAGCAGCGCGGGACTAGCCTTCGTCGATACGCAGTATTTT. V gene TRBV9 combines with J gene TRBJ2-3; 9 bases agree with TRBD2. CDR1 SGDLS and CDR2 YYNGEE come from the germline V gene. The V gene end was trimmed by 3 bases and the J gene end by 6 bases; junction bases not matched to a gene: 8. CDR3 length equals 15 residues.